The source of this T cell receptor (beta chain) is a study of cytomegalovirus exposure and HLA in healthy donors. Overall study context: Across around 400 genotyped donors, 81% landed in the Caucasian-associated ancestry cluster.

General study points: Clonal expansion was found to be greater in HLA-associated TCR beta chains than in equally common others in a later analysis. V- and J-gene trimming of TCR beta was linked (in a later analysis) to a missense DCLRE1C variant.

CDR3 length: 17 amino acids. Trimming cost V 4 bases and J 1 base; bases outside gene matches: 7. Germline V lookup: CDR1 MNHNS, CDR2 SASEGT. PCR involved 60 Vbeta and 13 Jbeta primers. Assay used: immunoSEQ multiplex PCR; TCRdb lists only in-frame clones, some missing. The table lists about 76,000 clones, roughly 73% of them singletons, with roughly a sixth in the top ten. This clone was found a few times. Its cognate antigen is unknown. Each donor was nominally healthy when sampled (though unrecorded immune exposures were likely). The sequence derives from a woman aged 40 to 49 in good health and CMV-seropositive. The chain has TRBV6-1 and TRBJ1-5; 10 nucleotides agree with TRBD1. The material sequenced was PBMCs. The CDR3 loop is CASSGQGASNSNQPQHF. The CDR3 DNA sequence: TGTGCCAGCAGTGGACAGGGGGCGAGTAACAGCAATCAGCCCCAGCATTTT.